These T cell receptor beta chains were read from a single sample in a study of blood T cell repertoires in COVID-19. The method was immunoSEQ multiplex PCR; TCRdb's version includes in-frame clones alone and lacks a portion of them. The sample lists approximately 110,000 clones, about 83% occurring once. The source material was peripheral blood. The receptor set was obtained from a human donor in a cohort sampled during active COVID-19. Both conserved end residues are part of each CDR3. The D gene is left open where the match is weak. Size tells how often a clone was seen (once, few, many) or the class of an expanded clone, and some rows leave it out.

clone_size,j_call,d_call,v_call,cdr3_aa,cdr3_nt
-,TRBJ2-7,-,TRBV4-1,CASSQGWADTYEQYF,TGCGCCAGCAGCCAAGGATGGGCGGACACTTACGAGCAGTACTTC
-,TRBJ2-1,TRBD2,TRBV7-9,CVSSLLTSGTYNEQFF,TGTGTCAGCAGCTTACTAACTAGCGGGACATACAATGAGCAGTTCTTC
-,TRBJ1-3,-,TRBV18,CASSPPSRGRRNTIYF,TGTGCCAGCTCACCACCGAGCCGCGGGCGGAGAAACACCATATATTTT
-,TRBJ2-3,TRBD2,TRBV3-1/TRBV3-2,CASSQVPSGRARDTQYF,TGTGCCAGCAGCCAAGTACCCAGCGGGAGGGCCAGAGATACGCAGTATTTT
-,TRBJ2-5,-,TRBV6-5,CASSSGVGSNQETQYF,TGTGCCAGCAGTTCGGGGGTCGGGAGCAACCAAGAGACCCAGTACTTC
-,TRBJ1-2,TRBD1,TRBV6-5,CASSYVTTGGSYGYTF,TGTGCCAGCAGTTACGTCACGACAGGGGGGTCTTATGGCTACACCTTC
-,TRBJ2-5,-,TRBV12-3/TRBV12-4,CASSLRSQETQYF,TGTGCCAGCAGTTTAAGGAGTCAAGAGACCCAGTACTTC
once,TRBJ2-2,TRBD1,TRBV19,CASRTGDVYANTGELFF,TGTGCCAGTAGAACAGGGGACGTTTACGCGAACACCGGGGAGCTGTTTTTT
-,TRBJ2-2,-,TRBV10-2,CASRSGNTGELFF,TGCGCCAGTCGCAGCGGAAACACCGGGGAGCTGTTTTTT
once,TRBJ2-1,TRBD2,TRBV12-5,CASGLISGGPVGEQFF,TGTGCTAGTGGTTTAATTAGCGGGGGCCCGGTCGGGGAGCAGTTCTTC
-,TRBJ2-5,-,TRBV2,CASSEREEETQYF,TGTGCCAGCAGTGAACGTGAGGAAGAGACCCAGTACTTC